This TCR beta chain is from a study of glioma-infiltrating T cells after dendritic cell vaccination. Study details: The vaccine used monocyte-derived dendritic cells pulsed overnight with autologous tumor lysate.

The immunoSEQ assay amplified TCRB CDR3 from up to roughly 2 ug DNA. Produced via immunoSEQ multiplex PCR; TCRdb's table is partial and in-frame only. Of 90,000 to 95,000 clones listed, roughly 77% are singletons. Time point of the sample: after dendritic cell vaccination, including at tumor progression/relapse. Only patients with spare fresh-frozen tumor and over two years of follow-up were included. The CDR3 has 13 residues. V shed 2 bases and J 5 bases; nucleotides not matched to a gene: 0. Per the germline V gene, CDR1 is SGHDT and CDR2 is YYEEEE. Specimen: blood, collected after dendritic cell vaccination. The chain is built from TRBV5-6 and TRBJ2-5, with 10 bases fitting TRBD2. This receptor was identified in a human donor with glioblastoma. The CDR3 sequence is CASSLAGGETQYF. In nucleotides, the CDR3 is TGTGCCAGCAGCTTAGCGGGGGGGGAGACCCAGTACTTC.